Listed below are T cell receptor beta chains from one sample, sequenced in a study of Graves' ophthalmopathy and Graves' hyperthyroidism. Each CDR3 protein is one row after TCRdb ran MiXCR on the multiplex PCR reads. The data hold about 400,000 distinct CDR3 sequences, with around 17% observed a single time. The sequencing sample was made of peripheral blood. These receptors were taken from a woman between 18 and 29 years old with Graves' ophthalmopathy. The CDR3 runs from the conserved cysteine through the conserved F or W. D genes are given only for firm matches. Clone size is stated in some rows and not others, as once, few, many or a class when expanded.

d_call: TRBD2
j_call: TRBJ2-5
clone_size: NA
v_call: TRBV7-2
cdr3_aa: CASSLQREGPGETQYF
cdr3_nt: TGTGCCAGCAGCTTACAGCGGGAGGGCCCCGGAGAGACCCAGTACTTC

d_call: TRBD1
j_call: TRBJ1-6
clone_size: NA
v_call: TRBV5-1
cdr3_aa: CASSQHPGQGLNSPLHF
cdr3_nt: TGCGCCAGCAGCCAACATCCGGGACAGGGGTTGAATTCACCCCTCCACTTT

d_call: NA
j_call: TRBJ2-4
clone_size: few
v_call: TRBV12-3/TRBV12-4
cdr3_aa: CASSSRGRELKNIQYF
cdr3_nt: TGTGCCAGCAGTTCCAGGGGTAGGGAACTCAAAAACATTCAGTACTTC

d_call: NA
j_call: TRBJ1-6
clone_size: many
v_call: TRBV7-2
cdr3_aa: CASSLAGRGVGSPLHF
cdr3_nt: TGTGCCAGCAGCTTAGCGGGAAGAGGTGTAGGTTCACCCCTCCACTTT

d_call: NA
j_call: TRBJ2-1
clone_size: many
v_call: TRBV3-1
cdr3_aa: CASSQGQSSEQFF
cdr3_nt: TGTGCCAGCAGCCAAGGCCAGTCGAGTGAGCAGTTCTTC

d_call: TRBD1
j_call: TRBJ1-2
clone_size: NA
v_call: TRBV12-3/TRBV12-4
cdr3_aa: CASRPTGDGYTF
cdr3_nt: TGTGCCAGCAGACCGACAGGGGATGGCTACACCTTC

d_call: NA
j_call: TRBJ1-6
clone_size: many
v_call: TRBV24-1
cdr3_aa: CATSDYFAGLGPESPLHF
cdr3_nt: TGTGCCACCAGTGACTACTTCGCAGGATTGGGGCCAGAGTCACCCCTCCACTTT

d_call: TRBD2
j_call: TRBJ2-2
clone_size: many
v_call: TRBV6-5
cdr3_aa: CASSYPGRENTGELFF
cdr3_nt: TGTGCCAGCAGTTACCCCGGGAGGGAGAACACCGGGGAGCTGTTTTTT

d_call: TRBD2
j_call: TRBJ2-2
clone_size: NA
v_call: TRBV7-8
cdr3_aa: CASSRGTSSGELFF
cdr3_nt: TGTGCCAGCAGCCGAGGGACTAGCTCTGGGGAGCTGTTTTTT

d_call: NA
j_call: TRBJ2-2
clone_size: many
v_call: TRBV3-1
cdr3_aa: CASSQDPLSSTNTGELFF
cdr3_nt: TGTGCCAGCAGCCAAGATCCGTTGAGTAGCACGAACACCGGGGAGCTGTTTTTT

d_call: TRBD1
j_call: TRBJ1-1
clone_size: many
v_call: TRBV10-3
cdr3_aa: CAISGSDRGPLIVGAFF
cdr3_nt: TGTGCCATCAGTGGGTCGGACAGGGGGCCTCTTATAGTTGGAGCTTTCTTT

d_call: TRBD2
j_call: TRBJ2-7
clone_size: NA
v_call: TRBV20-1
cdr3_aa: CSASLSSGYEQYF
cdr3_nt: TGCAGTGCTTCTCTGTCTAGCGGCTACGAGCAGTACTTC

d_call: TRBD1
j_call: TRBJ1-1
clone_size: NA
v_call: TRBV12-5
cdr3_aa: CARGGSGGLNTEAFF
cdr3_nt: TGTGCTAGGGGGGGTTCAGGGGGCCTGAACACTGAAGCTTTCTTT

d_call: NA
j_call: TRBJ1-2
clone_size: many
v_call: TRBV20-1
cdr3_aa: CSARVRGGNYGYTF
cdr3_nt: TGCAGTGCTAGAGTGAGGGGGGGTAACTATGGCTACACCTTC

d_call: TRBD1
j_call: TRBJ1-1
clone_size: many
v_call: TRBV5-1
cdr3_aa: CASSSHRQGLSPNTEAFF
cdr3_nt: TGCGCCAGCAGCTCTCACCGACAGGGCCTCAGTCCAAACACTGAAGCTTTCTTT

d_call: NA
j_call: TRBJ2-7
clone_size: NA
v_call: TRBV30
cdr3_aa: CAWGRASSYEQYF
cdr3_nt: TGTGCCTGGGGCCGTGCCAGCTCCTACGAGCAGTACTTC

d_call: TRBD1
j_call: TRBJ2-7
clone_size: many
v_call: TRBV28
cdr3_aa: CATTGGRNEQYF
cdr3_nt: TGTGCCACCACAGGGGGCAGGAACGAGCAGTACTTC

d_call: TRBD2
j_call: TRBJ2-2
clone_size: few
v_call: TRBV7-2
cdr3_aa: CASLRTSGSTGELFF
cdr3_nt: TGTGCCAGCCTCCGGACTAGCGGGAGTACCGGGGAGCTGTTTTTT

d_call: TRBD1
j_call: TRBJ1-1
clone_size: NA
v_call: TRBV30
cdr3_aa: CAWVPLEVGTGGLLVPLEVF
cdr3_nt: TGTGCCTGGGTTCCGTTGGAAGTGGGGACAGGGGGCTTATTAGTCCCCCTTGAAGTCTTT